A selection of T cell receptor beta chains follows, all from one sample in a study of T-cell memory formation after mild COVID-19. TCRdb reprocessed the 5' RACE reads with MiXCR, giving one entry per CDR3 protein. Here the sample spans about 410,000 distinct CDR3 sequences, more than 20% being singletons. Sample: PBMCs or a T cell subset sorted from them (not recorded which). These receptors all stem from an adult woman who had mild COVID-19 (a few samples of this study predate the infection). Cell type and time point are not known. The CDR3 runs from the conserved cysteine through the conserved F or W. The D gene is left open where the match is weak. Clone size is not always given. Where it is, it says once, few, many or a class for expanded clones.

.	TRBV20-1	.	TRBJ1-1	CSARRGAEAFF	TGCAGTGCTAGACGGGGAGCTGAAGCTTTCTTT
.	TRBV6-5	few	TRBJ1-2	CASSPAAANGYTF	TGTGCCAGCAGTCCCGCGGCGGCAAATGGCTACACCTTC
TRBD2	TRBV6-5	few	TRBJ2-4	CASSYGGDAKNIQYF	TGTGCCAGCAGTTATGGGGGGGATGCCAAAAACATTCAGTACTTC
.	TRBV24-1	many	TRBJ2-6	CATSKTQVDNSGANVLTF	TGTGCCACCAGTAAAACACAGGTGGACAACTCTGGGGCCAACGTCCTGACTTTC
.	TRBV29-1	.	TRBJ2-5	CSVEVSRQETQYF	TGCAGCGTTGAAGTGTCCAGACAAGAGACCCAGTACTTC
.	TRBV6-6	.	TRBJ2-7	CASSYERARFEQYF	TGTGCCAGCAGTTACGAGCGGGCCCGGTTCGAGCAGTACTTC
.	TRBV25-1	few	TRBJ2-7	CASRSSRTYEQYF	TGTGCCAGCCGGTCGTCTCGGACCTACGAGCAGTACTTC
TRBD1	TRBV10-3	few	TRBJ2-7	CAISEEGWGQGTYEQYF	TGTGCCATCAGTGAGGAGGGATGGGGACAGGGGACCTACGAGCAGTACTTC
.	TRBV7-2	few	TRBJ2-5	CASSAQGGIYLETQYF	TGTGCCAGCAGCGCCCAGGGCGGGATTTATTTAGAGACCCAGTACTTC
.	TRBV27	.	TRBJ2-7	CASSLFGTSYEQYF	TGTGCCAGCAGTTTATTTGGCACATCCTACGAGCAGTACTTC
.	TRBV12-3/TRBV12-4	.	TRBJ2-7	CASSLYAEQYF	TGTGCCAGCAGTTTATATGCCGAGCAGTACTTC
.	TRBV5-6	few	TRBJ1-1	CASSLWYTEAFF	TGTGCCAGCAGCTTGTGGTACACTGAAGCTTTCTTT
.	TRBV3-1	few	TRBJ1-1	CASNLGPGRNTEAFF	TGTGCCAGCAACCTGGGCCCGGGTAGGAACACTGAAGCTTTCTTT
TRBD1	TRBV15	few	TRBJ2-2	CATSRLKGAGTGELFF	TGTGCCACCAGCAGACTAAAGGGGGCGGGCACCGGGGAGCTGTTTTTT
.	TRBV18	few	TRBJ2-3	CAGSGVLARVTDTQYF	TGTGCCGGGAGTGGTGTTTTAGCGAGGGTCACAGATACGCAGTATTTT
.	TRBV28	once	TRBJ2-7	CASSFSRWEQYF	TGTGCCAGCAGTTTTTCGAGGTGGGAGCAGTACTTC
TRBD1	TRBV9	many	TRBJ1-1	CASSITGGLTEAFF	TGTGCCAGCAGCATAACAGGGGGCTTAACTGAAGCTTTCTTT
.	TRBV10-3	.	TRBJ1-1	CAISERGNTEAFF	TGTGCCATCAGTGAGAGGGGGAACACTGAAGCTTTCTTT
.	TRBV23-1	.	TRBJ2-5	CASSQSSRATQETQYF	TGCGCCAGCAGTCAATCGTCTCGGGCCACCCAAGAGACCCAGTACTTC
TRBD1	TRBV4-2	.	TRBJ1-2	CASSPARTGQESGYTF	TGTGCCAGCAGCCCAGCCCGAACGGGACAGGAGTCTGGCTACACCTTC
TRBD1	TRBV20-1	many	TRBJ1-2	CSARDTHRGDYGYTF	TGCAGTGCTAGAGATACCCACAGGGGTGACTATGGCTACACCTTC
TRBD2	TRBV7-6	few	TRBJ2-1	CASSLVFLLAGTSGGKNEQFF	TGTGCCAGCAGCTTAGTATTTCTCCTTGCCGGGACTAGCGGGGGGAAGAATGAGCAGTTCTTC
TRBD2	TRBV7-2	few	TRBJ2-3	CASSGRGLAGGGSTDTQYF	TGTGCCAGCAGCGGAAGGGGGCTAGCGGGAGGCGGAAGCACAGATACGCAGTATTTT
.	TRBV5-5	.	TRBJ2-7	CASSLDLQGISYEQYF	TGTGCCAGCAGCTTGGATCTCCAGGGAATCTCCTACGAGCAGTACTTC
TRBD1	TRBV12-3/TRBV12-4	.	TRBJ1-5	CASTLGTGDQPQHF	TGTGCCAGCACTTTGGGTACAGGGGATCAGCCCCAGCATTTT
.	TRBV9	.	TRBJ2-1	CASSVEASAYNEQFF	TGTGCCAGCAGCGTAGAGGCTAGCGCTTACAATGAGCAGTTCTTC
.	TRBV20-1	few	TRBJ2-7	CSARGDSEQYF	TGCAGTGCTAGGGGGGACTCCGAGCAGTACTTC
.	TRBV3-1	.	TRBJ2-7	CASSQHLAMDGRYYEQYF	TGTGCCAGCAGCCAACACCTCGCTATGGACGGACGATACTACGAGCAGTACTTC
TRBD2	TRBV5-6	.	TRBJ2-6	CASSATSGLSSGANVLTF	TGTGCCAGCAGCGCTACTAGCGGATTGAGCTCTGGGGCCAACGTCCTGACTTTC
TRBD2	TRBV4-1	many	TRBJ2-1	CASSQDLTSGNNEQFF	TGCGCCAGCAGCCAAGATCTTACTAGCGGGAACAATGAGCAGTTCTTC
.	TRBV7-9	.	TRBJ1-1	CASSFEQGPEAFF	TGTGCCAGCAGCTTCGAACAGGGCCCTGAAGCTTTCTTT
.	TRBV6-2/TRBV6-3	.	TRBJ2-7	CASSYVPAPYEQYF	TGTGCCAGCAGTTACGTGCCGGCCCCCTACGAGCAGTACTTC
TRBD2	TRBV12-3/TRBV12-4	few	TRBJ2-3	CASSLSPQRGFADTQYF	TGTGCCAGCAGTTTATCCCCTCAGCGGGGGTTCGCAGATACGCAGTATTTT
TRBD1	TRBV10-3	few	TRBJ2-2	CAISVGGQGAGELFF	TGTGCCATCAGTGTCGGGGGACAGGGCGCCGGGGAGCTGTTTTTT
.	TRBV6-5	.	TRBJ1-1	CASSYSKWRHPDTESFF	TGTGCCAGCAGTTACTCGAAGTGGAGACACCCAGACACTGAATCTTTCTTT
.	TRBV4-1	few	TRBJ2-5	CASSHIGSYDAFF	TGCGCCAGCAGCCACATAGGGTCCTATGATGCCTTCTTC
TRBD1	TRBV12-3/TRBV12-4	.	TRBJ1-5	CASSLTRGNQPQHF	TGTGCCAGCAGTTTAACCAGGGGGAATCAGCCCCAGCATTTT